This T cell receptor (beta chain) comes out of a study of control samples from healthy donors and cancer patients. Clones were read by immunoSEQ multiplex PCR, and TCRdb kept only the in-frame ones, dropping some. The sample consists of about 160,000 clones, roughly 95% of them appearing once. The CDR3 is made up of 18 amino acids. The V gene lost 3 bases and the J gene lost 0 bases, with 15 bases spanning the gap. This sequence originates from a woman aged 25 to 39 in good health. The chain recombines TRBV23-1 with TRBJ2-6; D is perhaps TRBD1 or TRBD2 (5 bases each). TRBV23-1 is an open reading frame whose function is uncertain. Sequencing was done on a sample of blood. CDR3 loop: CASSQGRDRRSGANVLTF. The CDR3 bases are TGCGCCAGCAGTCAGGGCCGGGACCGCCGCTCTGGGGCCAACGTCCTGACTTTC.